This TCR beta chain was found in a study of cytomegalovirus exposure and HLA in healthy donors. Here immunoSEQ multiplex PCR was the method, and the copy in TCRdb shows in-frame clones only, minus some. Of approximately 49,000 clones listed, about 91% are singletons. Per germline, CDR1 GTSNPN and CDR2 SVGIG (reference sequence). V lost 5 bases and J lost 2, with 7 bases in between. The CDR3 contains 13 residues. The chain uses TRBV30 and TRBJ2-6; D is perhaps TRBD1 (5 bases). The sample comprised PBMCs. The source is a young man in good health and CMV-seronegative. The CDR3 here is CAWQGTGANVLTF. The CDR3 DNA is TGTGCCTGGCAGGGCACTGGGGCCAACGTCCTGACTTTC.